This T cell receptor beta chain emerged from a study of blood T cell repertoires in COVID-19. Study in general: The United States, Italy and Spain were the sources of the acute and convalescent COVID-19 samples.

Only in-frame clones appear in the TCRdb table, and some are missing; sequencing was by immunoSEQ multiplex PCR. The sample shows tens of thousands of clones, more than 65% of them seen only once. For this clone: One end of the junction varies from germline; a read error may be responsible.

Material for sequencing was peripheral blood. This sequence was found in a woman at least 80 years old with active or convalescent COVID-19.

This chain's CDR3 is CASSSDFLNAGELFF. The CDR3 nucleotides read TGTGCCAGCAGCTCGGACTTCCTGAACGCCGGGGAGCTGTTTTTT. The chain links TRBV5-4 to TRBJ2-2; maybe TRBD2 (5 bases). The CDR3 contains 15 residues. CDR1 is SGHNT and CDR2 is YYREEE in the germline V gene (reference sequence). Filled out from reference TRBV5-4 and TRBJ2-2, the complete variable domain reads ETGVTQSPTHLIKTRGQQVTLRCSSQSGHNTVSWYQQALGQGPQFIFQYYREEENGRGNFPPRFSGLQFPNYSSELNVNALELDDSALYLCASSSDFLNAGELFFGEGSRLTVL.